The source of this T cell receptor (beta chain) is a study of identical twins. The study, taken as a whole, reports: Out-of-frame alpha sequences common to twins exhibited an excess of low generation probability. Beta out-of-frame sequences showed weaker excess sharing between twins.

This clonotype has only a few counts. Its antigen is not known. CDR3 length: 15 residues. Looked up from germline, CDR1 is SGHTA and CDR2 is FQGNSA. V gave up 5 bases and J gave up 3 bases, with 14 bases separating them. TCRdb reprocessed the 5' RACE reads via MiXCR and lists one record per CDR3 protein. Of roughly 1,500,000 distinct CDR3 sequences listed, 25% to 35% are singletons. Sample: cord blood. The chain has TRBV7-2 and TRBJ2-1, with D tentatively TRBD1 (6 bases). The origin of this receptor is a newborn girl in good health. CDR3 region: CASSQGGVNYNEQFF. For the CDR3, the DNA is TGTGCCAGCAGCCAAGGGGGTGTAAACTACAATGAGCAGTTCTTC. The complete variable domain, with remaining parts taken from reference TRBV7-2 and TRBJ2-1, reads GAGVSQSPSNKVTEKGKDVELRCDPISGHTALYWYRQSLGQGLEFLIYFQGNSAPDKSGLPSDRFSAERTGGSVSTLTIQRTQQEDSAVYLCASSQGGVNYNEQFFGPGTRLTVL.